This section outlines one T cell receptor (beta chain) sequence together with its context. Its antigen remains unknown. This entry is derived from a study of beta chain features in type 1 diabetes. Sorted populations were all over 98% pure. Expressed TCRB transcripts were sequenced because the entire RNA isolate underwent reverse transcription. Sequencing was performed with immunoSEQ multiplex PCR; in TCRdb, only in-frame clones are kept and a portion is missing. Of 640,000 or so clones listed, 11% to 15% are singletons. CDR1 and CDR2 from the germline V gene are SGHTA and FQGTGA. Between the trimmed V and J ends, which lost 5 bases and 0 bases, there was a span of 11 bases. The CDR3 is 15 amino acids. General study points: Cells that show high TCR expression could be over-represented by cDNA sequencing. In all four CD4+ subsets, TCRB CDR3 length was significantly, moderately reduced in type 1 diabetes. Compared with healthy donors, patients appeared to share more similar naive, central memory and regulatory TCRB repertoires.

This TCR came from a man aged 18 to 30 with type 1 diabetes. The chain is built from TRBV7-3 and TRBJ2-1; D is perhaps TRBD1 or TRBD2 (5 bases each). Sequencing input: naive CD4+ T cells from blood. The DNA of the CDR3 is TGTGCCAGCAGCGGGGGAACGGACTCCTACAATGAGCAGTTCTTC. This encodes CASSGGTDSYNEQFF.